One and the same sample provided the 25 T cell receptor beta chains below, sequenced in a study of Ad26.COV2.S vaccination and SARS-CoV-2 variants. Sample treatment: approximately 18 received Ad26.COV2.S at low or high dose, single or two shots; about 5 received placebo; per-sample allocation not given. After the first vaccine or placebo injection, samples were drawn on day 63. The data were produced by immunoSEQ multiplex PCR, yet TCRdb's version contains in-frame clones alone and is incomplete. The repertoire includes about 350,000 clones, about 88% of them detected once, and about 10% sits in the top ten. Here the sequenced sample was peripheral blood, taken in a trial of Ad26.COV2.S vaccine versus placebo. The receptors come from a person aged 18-65 years who received the Ad26.COV2.S COVID-19 vaccine or a placebo.

The chain links TRBV7-6 to TRBJ1-1; 12 bases agree with TRBD1. V lost 5 bases to trimming and J lost 4 bases; unmatched junction nucleotides: 8. The germline CDR1 and CDR2 sequences are SGHVS and FNYEAQ. The CDR3 has 16 residues. The CDR3 nucleotides are TGTGCCAGCAGCGAAGGGACAGGGGGCGCGGGCACTGAAGCTTTCTTT. Its protein product is CASSEGTGGAGTEAFF.

The V gene is TRBV27, the J gene TRBJ1-2; a weak D match, TRBD1 (6 bases). The CDR3 loop spans 16 amino acids. The V and J ends lost 0 bases and 0 bases respectively, with 11 bases between them. The germline CDR1 and CDR2 sequences are MNHEY and SMNVEV (reference sequence). The CDR3 here is CASSLSGTQANYGYTF. The CDR3 DNA is TGTGCCAGCAGTTTATCAGGGACACAAGCTAACTATGGCTACACCTTC.

With respect to this clone: In the same sample, other DNA sequences code for this CDR3. The chain couples TRBV4-3 to TRBJ1-2; no reliable D call. CDR1 is LGHNA and CDR2 is YSLEER in the germline V gene. V was pared by 0 bases and J by 4 bases, with 6 bases between. The CDR3 runs 13 residues. CDR3 sequence: CASSQDLSYGYTF. As DNA, the CDR3 is TGCGCCAGCAGCCAAGATTTGTCCTATGGCTACACCTTC.

The CDR3 reads CASSLLGGRQSTEAFF. CDR3 DNA: TGTGCCAGCAGCCTTTTAGGTGGGAGGCAGAGCACTGAAGCTTTCTTT. This sequence joins TRBV11-2 and TRBJ1-1, with D unclear. The CDR3 is 16 amino acids. Germline CDR1 SGHAT, CDR2 FQNNGV. V lost 5 bases and J 4 bases, leaving 20 bases between the germline ends.

V is TRBV2 and J is TRBJ1-5, with unresolved D. The CDR3 is 16 amino acids. The germline gives CDR1 SNHLY, CDR2 FYNNEI. The V end was cut by 1 base, the J end by 9 bases, with 19 bases between. The CDR3 region has the DNA TGTGCCAGCAGTGAAGTGCGGATGGAGTTCGGTTCGCCCCAGCATTTT. Translating it yields CASSEVRMEFGSPQHF.

The rearrangement links TRBV19 to TRBJ1-5; D is perhaps TRBD1 (5 bases). This CDR3 is 18 amino acids long. Trimming took 3 bases from V and 0 from J, leaving 18 bases between them. The germline gives CDR1 LNHDA, CDR2 SQIVND (reference sequence). CDR3 bases: TGTGCCAGTAGTATTATATGGGGGGGGGAATATAGCAATCAGCCCCAGCATTTT. Translation: CASSIIWGGEYSNQPQHF.

The gene calls are TRBV5-6 and TRBJ1-3; TRBD1 is a possible D gene (5 bases). V was shortened by 3 bases and J by 4 bases, with 11 bases between the two germline ends. The CDR3 runs 14 residues. Germline V lookup: CDR1 SGHDT, CDR2 YYEEEE. CDR3 nucleotide sequence: TGTGCCAGCAGCTGGGGGACCGCCGGAAACACCATATATTTT. Residues: CASSWGTAGNTIYF.

V usage is TRBV28 and J usage is TRBJ1-6, with 8 bases that match TRBD1. With 7 bases clipped from V and 1 base from J, the junction kept 12 bases outside the gene matches. The germline gives CDR1 MDHEN, CDR2 SYDVKM. The length of the CDR3 is 18 residues. The CDR3 DNA reads TGTGCCAGCAACCAAGACAGGGGACAGACTTCCTATAATTCACCCCTCCACTTT. It yields the protein CASNQDRGQTSYNSPLHF.

A single count supports this clone. The V gene is TRBV7-2, the J gene TRBJ2-1, with 7 positions matching TRBD2. V was pared by 6 bases and J by 6 bases, with 14 bases of the junction left unmatched. The CDR3 consists of 16 residues. Germline V lookup: CDR1 SGHTA, CDR2 FQGNSA. CDR3 sequence reads: CASSPLGSRLANEQFF. CDR3 coding DNA: TGTGCCAGCAGTCCGTTAGGTTCGAGACTAGCCAATGAGCAGTTCTTC.

Of note for this clone: The same CDR3 is also encoded by other DNA sequences in this sample. CDR3 nucleotides: TGTGCCAGCAGCTCCGGGACAGGGGTCACTGAAGCTTTCTTT. Translated, it gives CASSSGTGVTEAFF. The chain carries TRBV28 and TRBJ1-1; TRBD1 agrees at 10 bases. With V trimmed by 6 bases and J by 4 bases, 5 bases remained unmatched. This CDR3 is 14 amino acids long. Germline CDR1 reads MDHEN; CDR2 reads SYDVKM.

This clone was counted only a few times. The chain recombines TRBV5-1 with TRBJ2-3, with D unclear. The CDR3 is made up of 14 amino acids. From germline, CDR1 is SGHRS and CDR2 YFSETQ. V was clipped by 5 bases and J by 0 bases, with 10 bases between them. The DNA of the CDR3 is TGCGCCAGCAGTAACAGCCCTAGCACAGATACGCAGTATTTT. Translating it yields CASSNSPSTDTQYF.

The chain recombines TRBV10-3 with TRBJ1-5; possibly TRBD1 for D (5 bases). The germline V gene encodes CDR1 ENHRY and CDR2 SYGVKD. The CDR3 is 15 residues long. Trimming removed 0 bases at V and 6 bases at J, with 12 bases between. CDR3 protein: CAISESLGAGQPQHF. DNA for the CDR3: TGTGCCATCAGTGAGTCGCTAGGGGCGGGTCAGCCCCAGCATTTT.

This chain joins TRBV4-1 and TRBJ1-5; no clear D. This CDR3 has 17 amino acids. Between the trimmed V and J ends, which lost 0 bases and 1 base, there was a span of 13 bases. Germline lookup yields CDR1 MGHRA and CDR2 YSYEKL. The CDR3: CASSQDRLPRSNQPQHF. CDR3 DNA: TGCGCCAGCAGCCAAGACAGGTTGCCCAGGAGCAATCAGCCCCAGCATTTT.

The chain employs TRBV30 and TRBJ1-2; D unclear. Germline CDR1 and CDR2: GTSNPN and SVGIG (reference sequence). V was trimmed by 0 bases and J by 8 bases, leaving 10 bases between them. This CDR3 has 12 amino acids. In DNA form, the CDR3 reads TGTGCCTGGAGTGTACGTCAATGGGGCTACACCTTC. Its translation is CAWSVRQWGYTF.

This chain joins TRBV9 and TRBJ2-1, with 7 bases matching TRBD2. Germline assignment: CDR1 SGDLS and CDR2 YYNGEE. V lost 5 bases and J lost 2; bases outside the gene matches: 1. This CDR3 has 13 amino acids. The CDR3 sequence: CASRSGAYNEQFF. In nucleotides, the CDR3 is TGTGCCAGCAGAAGCGGGGCCTACAATGAGCAGTTCTTC.

The CDR3, as DNA: TGTGCCAGTAGACGGGACAGTACCTACCTCGACGAGCAGTACTTC. Protein: CASRRDSTYLDEQYF. V is TRBV19 and J is TRBJ2-7, with TRBD1 identical over 7 bases. The CDR3 is 15 residues long. Germline lookup yields CDR1 LNHDA and CDR2 SQIVND (reference sequence). V was clipped by 6 bases and J by 5 bases; unmatched bases: 13.

This sequence joins TRBV4-2 and TRBJ2-2, with TRBD2 identical over 10 bases. CDR3 length equals 18 residues. Unmatched junction bases numbered 12, after V lost 2 bases and J lost 6 bases. Germline CDR1 reads LGHNA; CDR2 reads YNFKEQ. Here the CDR3 DNA reads TGTGCCAGCAGCCAAAGTAGCCTTAGCGGGAGGTCTTCCGGGGAGCTGTTTTTT. Encoded protein: CASSQSSLSGRSSGELFF.

V usage is TRBV9 and J usage is TRBJ2-7; 7 bases line up with TRBD1. V trimming: 4 bases; J trimming: 5 bases; junction bases outside the gene matches: 9. This CDR3 is built from 14 residues. Germline-derived CDR1 and CDR2 are SGDLS and YYNGEE. The CDR3 sequence is CASSLGGRGDEQYF. The CDR3 bases are TGTGCCAGCAGCCTAGGGGGCAGGGGCGACGAGCAGTACTTC.

In its sample, this clone was seen a few times. J is TRBJ2-5 and V is TRBV6-7, with unresolved D. TRBV6-7 is recorded as an ORF, its role being uncertain. V was trimmed by 0 bases and J by 4 bases, leaving 3 bases between them. The CDR3 is made up of 12 amino acids. CDR3: CASSYSRETQYF. Written as DNA, the CDR3 is TGTGCCAGCAGTTACTCGAGAGAGACCCAGTACTTC.

The chain employs TRBV2 and TRBJ2-1, with D perhaps TRBD1 (5 bases). Per the germline V gene, CDR1 is SNHLY and CDR2 is FYNNEI. The V end was cut by 7 bases, the J end by 2 bases, with 9 bases between. The CDR3 is 13 residues long. CDR3 protein: CASMQGPYNEQFF. CDR3 DNA sequence: TGTGCCAGCATGCAGGGCCCCTACAATGAGCAGTTCTTC.

The chain couples TRBV21-1 to TRBJ2-7; the table calls TRBD1, which could not be checked here. TRBV21-1 is noted as a pseudogene. This CDR3 comprises 15 residues. The CDR3, as DNA: TGTGCCAGCAGCAAGTCGACAGCCGACTCCTACGAGCAGTACTTC. Residues: CASSKSTADSYEQYF.

V usage is TRBV5-4 and J usage is TRBJ1-5; D is unresolved. The V gene's germline CDR1 is SGHNT and CDR2 YYREEE (reference sequence). There are 13 residues in the CDR3. V lost 0 bases and J lost 3, with 4 bases in between. The CDR3 DNA sequence: TGTGCCAGCAGCTTGGGCTTCAATCAGCCCCAGCATTTT. It translates to CASSLGFNQPQHF.

With regard to this clone: The same CDR3 also results from other DNA sequences found in this sample. The genes are TRBV28 and TRBJ1-1, with 8 bases identical to TRBD1. This CDR3 contains 13 residues. Germline CDR1 is MDHEN and CDR2 is SYDVKM. The ends lost 4 bases at V and 4 bases at J; junction bases unmatched: 2. CDR3 bases: TGTGCCAGCAGTTCCGGACAGGGCACTGAAGCTTTCTTT. It translates to CASSSGQGTEAFF.

CDR3 sequence reads: CASSQDLEWRAGLRNEQFF. In DNA, the CDR3 is TGCGCCAGCAGCCAAGATTTGGAATGGAGAGCAGGGTTGAGGAATGAGCAGTTCTTC. The genes are TRBV4-3 and TRBJ2-1; weak D call: TRBD1 (5 bases). The germline V gene encodes CDR1 LGHNA and CDR2 YSLEER. The CDR3 has 19 amino acids. Trimming removed 0 bases from V and 7 bases from J, with 25 bases in between.

The genes are TRBV9 and TRBJ1-3; 7 nucleotides align to TRBD1. J lost 0 bases, V lost 4 bases, and 10 bases had no gene match. This CDR3 region has 17 residues. Germline V gives CDR1 SGDLS, CDR2 YYNGEE. CDR3 sequence reads: CASSPRTGLPSGNTIYF. The CDR3 DNA sequence: TGTGCCAGCAGCCCGCGGACAGGTCTTCCCTCTGGAAACACCATATATTTT.